Given below is one T cell receptor beta chain in context. The data derive from a study of T cell changes during pregnancy in multiple sclerosis. The germline V and J ends were trimmed by 3 bases and 2 bases, with 13 bases remaining between them. This CDR3 comprises 15 residues. The germline V gene encodes CDR1 MNHNS and CDR2 SASEGT. Repertoires were generated with immunoSEQ multiplex PCR, while TCRdb's copy carries only in-frame clones and drops some. The repertoire holds tens of thousands of clones, with approximately 90% as singletons. Specimen: peripheral blood, collected in the second trimester of pregnancy. This TCR came from a female donor in good health, enrolled as a control in a pregnancy study. The chain couples TRBV6-1 to TRBJ1-2; perhaps TRBD1 as D (5 bases). CDR3 sequence reads: CASSDRGKGNYGYTF. CDR3 sequence (DNA): TGTGCCAGCAGTGATCGAGGCAAGGGGAACTATGGCTACACCTTC.